The present TCR beta chain was sequenced within a study of blood T cell repertoires in COVID-19. Study details: The cDNA or gDNA used as material had been derived from T cells, B-cell-depleted T cells, or PBMCs.

Recovered participants had two consecutive negative NP/OP PCR tests, healthcare professional clearance, or symptom resolution. In the original workflow: Amplified reference gene primers provided the basis for estimating nucleated cell counts. Generated by immunoSEQ multiplex PCR, the TCRdb table keeps only in-frame clones and is missing some. From that table come the V and J calls and clone size; the DNA was used to work out D and trimming. The sample carries more than 100,000 clones, about four fifths recorded once. The CDR3 sequence is 14 residues long. The trim removed 7 bases at V and 6 bases at J, leaving 6 bases unmatched. Germline CDR1 and CDR2: LGHDT and YNNKEL (reference sequence).

The TCR comes from a woman in her 30s who had recovered from COVID-19. Sequenced input: PBMCs or T cells enriched from blood (not recorded which). V is TRBV3-1 (or the pseudogene TRBV3-2) and J is TRBJ2-2; 9 positions agree with TRBD1. The CDR3 bases are TGTGCCAGCATCGGGACAGGGAGGGCCGGGGAGCTGTTTTTT. As protein: CASIGTGRAGELFF.